This T cell receptor beta chain emerged from a study of PD-1 blockade in mismatch repair-deficient tumors (dated by TCRdb to the late 2010s). In terms of the full investigation: Between September 2013 and September 2016, the trial enrolled 86 consecutive patients with about a dozen mismatch repair-deficient cancer types, every one of whom had been previously treated and was progressing. Tumor-associated T cell clones in the peripheral blood of patients responding to PD-1 blockade were tracked using deep sequencing of TCR CDR3 regions. General findings and caveats noted by the study authors: Tumor-resident clones, often undetectable in blood before treatment, expanded rapidly after pembrolizumab and then contracted, generally before radiologic responses.

For every enrolled patient, mismatch repair deficiency was confirmed by either polymerase chain reaction or immunohistochemistry. TCR sequencing was performed for a few patients who responded to pembrolizumab therapy. In the phase II trial, pembrolizumab PD-1 blockade was tested prospectively in advanced mismatch repair-deficient cancers, no matter which tissue of origin the cancers came from. Peripheral blood T cell samples were collected serially, before PD-1 blockade began and at several time points afterward. Blood sampling times were expressed in weeks after the first pembrolizumab dose. This clone turned up a few times. Its antigen has not been determined. No qualities accompany the bases; no much larger clone lies one base away. Trimming removed 3 bases from V and 4 bases from J; the gene matches leave 10 bases unexplained. From cysteine to phenylalanine, the CDR3 is 16 amino acids long. Of all the DNA, just the CDR3 is kept, 48 bases in frame from base 1. The germline V gene sets CDR1 to SNHLY and CDR2 to FYNNEI.

The library was obtained by the immunoSEQ multiplex PCR assay. This immuneACCESS table, as held by TCRdb, lists in-frame sequences with V and J called but not all clones. Of the missing ones, under half trace to an unresolved V gene in checked studies; the others have no known cause. Here the sample has tens of thousands of clones; 70% to 80% occur a single time. Jointly, the top ten make up roughly 22% of the sample. This receptor was obtained from an adult with mismatch repair-deficient cancer. The chain was built from TRBV2 and TRBJ2-5; 8 bases in the middle match TRBD1. The sequences come from peripheral blood, collected 4 weeks after starting pembrolizumab. CDR3 reads: CASSDGGRGRPETQYF. In nucleotide form, the sequence is TGTGCCAGCAGTGATGGGGGCAGGGGGCGTCCAGAGACCCAGTACTTC.